This is a list of T cell receptor beta chains from one sample in a study of T cell changes during pregnancy in multiple sclerosis. Using immunoSEQ multiplex PCR, the repertoire was profiled, and TCRdb retains in-frame clones only, with some absent. The sample consists of about 42,000 clones, around 84% of them appearing once. This specimen consisted of CD4+ T cells from peripheral blood mononuclear cells, obtained before pregnancy. The receptors were sampled from a female donor with multiple sclerosis, enrolled in a pregnancy study. Both conserved end residues are part of each CDR3. The D gene is left open where the match is weak. For some rows the clone size is stated as once, few or many, or as a class when expanded; others skip it.

J: TRBJ1-2; V: TRBV7-3; D: TRBD1; size: -; DNA: TGTGCCAGCAGCACAGGGGGCTGGGTCTATGGCTACACCTTC; CDR3: CASSTGGWVYGYTF
J: TRBJ1-2; V: TRBV6-1; D: TRBD1; size: -; DNA: TGTGCCAGCCGCCTTCCGACAGGGGGGGGCTACACCTTC; CDR3: CASRLPTGGGYTF
J: TRBJ2-3; V: TRBV7-2; D: TRBD2; size: -; DNA: TGTGCCAGCAGCTTCCGCCAGCGGGGGAGCACAGATACGCAGTATTTT; CDR3: CASSFRQRGSTDTQYF
J: TRBJ2-7; V: TRBV6-5; D: -; size: -; DNA: TGTGCCAGCAGTTACTCGACTGCAACCCTCGAGCAGTACTTC; CDR3: CASSYSTATLEQYF
J: TRBJ2-7; V: TRBV27; D: TRBD2; size: -; DNA: TGTGCCAGCAGTTTATCTCCTCCTAGCGGGTATACCTCCTACGAGCAGTACTTC; CDR3: CASSLSPPSGYTSYEQYF
J: TRBJ2-7; V: TRBV18; D: -; size: -; DNA: TGTGCCAGCTCACCAGGGGAGGGGGTCAACTACGAGCAGTACTTC; CDR3: CASSPGEGVNYEQYF
J: TRBJ1-4; V: TRBV2; D: TRBD1; size: -; DNA: TGTGCCAGCAGACTGACCGGGACAGGGAGTGAAAAACTGTTTTTT; CDR3: CASRLTGTGSEKLFF
J: TRBJ2-7; V: TRBV5-5; D: -; size: -; DNA: TGTGCCAGCAGCTTGGGTCAGGGGCTGTCCTACGAGCAGTACTTC; CDR3: CASSLGQGLSYEQYF
J: TRBJ1-1; V: TRBV19; D: -; size: -; DNA: TGTGCCAGTAGTCGTACAGGGCCGAACACTGAAGCTTTCTTT; CDR3: CASSRTGPNTEAFF
J: TRBJ2-1; V: TRBV11-2; D: -; size: -; DNA: TGTGCCAGCAGCTTAGGCGGGTCGCAGTTCTTC; CDR3: CASSLGGSQFF
J: TRBJ2-7; V: TRBV5-3; D: -; size: -; DNA: TGTGCCAGAAGCGCGGAAACCGGGACACTCTCCTACGAGCAGTACTTC; CDR3: CARSAETGTLSYEQYF
J: TRBJ2-2; V: TRBV7-9; D: TRBD2; size: -; DNA: TGTGCCAGCAGCTTGGGTTGGCTAGCGGGATCCGGGGAGCTGTTTTTT; CDR3: CASSLGWLAGSGELFF
J: TRBJ1-1; V: TRBV6-5; D: -; size: -; DNA: TGTGCCAGCAGGGAAGGGGACACTGAAGCTTTCTTT; CDR3: CASREGDTEAFF
J: TRBJ2-1; V: TRBV23-1; D: TRBD1; size: -; DNA: TGCGCCAGCAGTCAGCCGGGACAGGGAATCCATGAGCAGTTCTTC; CDR3: CASSQPGQGIHEQFF
J: TRBJ1-1; V: TRBV6-1; D: TRBD1; size: once; DNA: TGTGCCAGCAGTGATCAGGGGGCGGGTGGCACTGAAGCTTTCTTT; CDR3: CASSDQGAGGTEAFF
J: TRBJ1-3; V: TRBV7-2; D: -; size: -; DNA: TGTGCCAGCAGCTTATCAGGACTCTCTGGAAACACCATATATTTT; CDR3: CASSLSGLSGNTIYF
J: TRBJ2-2; V: TRBV19; D: TRBD1; size: -; DNA: TGTGCCAGTAGTATCTCTCTGACAGGGGGCTTAGGCGGGGAGCTGTTTTTT; CDR3: CASSISLTGGLGGELFF
J: TRBJ2-7; V: TRBV6-6; D: -; size: -; DNA: TGTGCCAGCAGTTATGGCCGGGAGATCGCGTCCTACGAGCAGTACTTC; CDR3: CASSYGREIASYEQYF